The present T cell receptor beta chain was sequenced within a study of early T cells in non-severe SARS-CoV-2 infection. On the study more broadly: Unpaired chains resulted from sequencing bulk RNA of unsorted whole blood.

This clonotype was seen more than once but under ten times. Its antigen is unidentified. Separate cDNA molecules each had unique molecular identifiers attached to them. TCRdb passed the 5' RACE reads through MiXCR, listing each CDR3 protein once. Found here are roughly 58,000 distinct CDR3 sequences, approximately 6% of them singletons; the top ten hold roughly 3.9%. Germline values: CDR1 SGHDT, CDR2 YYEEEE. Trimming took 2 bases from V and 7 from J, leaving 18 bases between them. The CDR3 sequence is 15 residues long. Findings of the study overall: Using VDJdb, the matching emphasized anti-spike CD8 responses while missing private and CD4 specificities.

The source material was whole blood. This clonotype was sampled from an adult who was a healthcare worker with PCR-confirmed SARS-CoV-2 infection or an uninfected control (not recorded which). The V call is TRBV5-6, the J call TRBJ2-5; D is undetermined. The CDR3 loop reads CASSFGSALMRTQYF. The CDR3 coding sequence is TGTGCCAGCAGCTTCGGGTCAGCGCTAATGAGGACCCAGTACTTC.